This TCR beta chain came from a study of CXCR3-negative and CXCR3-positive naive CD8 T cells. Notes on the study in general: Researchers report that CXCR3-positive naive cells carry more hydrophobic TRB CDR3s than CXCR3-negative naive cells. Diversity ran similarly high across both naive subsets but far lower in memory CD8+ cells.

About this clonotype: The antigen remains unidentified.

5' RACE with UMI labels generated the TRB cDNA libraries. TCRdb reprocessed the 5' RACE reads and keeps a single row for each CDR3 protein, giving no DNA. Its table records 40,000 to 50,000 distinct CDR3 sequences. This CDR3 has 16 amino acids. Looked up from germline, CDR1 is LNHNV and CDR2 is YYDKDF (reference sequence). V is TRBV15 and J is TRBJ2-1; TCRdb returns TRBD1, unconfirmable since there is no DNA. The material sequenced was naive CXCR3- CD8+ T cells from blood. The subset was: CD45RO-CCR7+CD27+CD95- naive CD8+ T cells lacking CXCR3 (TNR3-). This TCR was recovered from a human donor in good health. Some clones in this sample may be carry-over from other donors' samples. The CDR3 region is CATSRAGTALANGQFF.